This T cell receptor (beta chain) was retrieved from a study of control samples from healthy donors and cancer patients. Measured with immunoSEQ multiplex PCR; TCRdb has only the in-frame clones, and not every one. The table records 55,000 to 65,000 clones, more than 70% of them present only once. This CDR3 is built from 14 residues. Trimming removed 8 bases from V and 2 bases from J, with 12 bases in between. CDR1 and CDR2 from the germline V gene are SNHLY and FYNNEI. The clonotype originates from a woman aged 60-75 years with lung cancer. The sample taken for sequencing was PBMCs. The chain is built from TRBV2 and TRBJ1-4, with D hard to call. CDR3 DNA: TGTGCCAGCTCGGGTGGAGCGACTAATGAAAAACTGTTTTTT. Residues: CASSGGATNEKLFF.